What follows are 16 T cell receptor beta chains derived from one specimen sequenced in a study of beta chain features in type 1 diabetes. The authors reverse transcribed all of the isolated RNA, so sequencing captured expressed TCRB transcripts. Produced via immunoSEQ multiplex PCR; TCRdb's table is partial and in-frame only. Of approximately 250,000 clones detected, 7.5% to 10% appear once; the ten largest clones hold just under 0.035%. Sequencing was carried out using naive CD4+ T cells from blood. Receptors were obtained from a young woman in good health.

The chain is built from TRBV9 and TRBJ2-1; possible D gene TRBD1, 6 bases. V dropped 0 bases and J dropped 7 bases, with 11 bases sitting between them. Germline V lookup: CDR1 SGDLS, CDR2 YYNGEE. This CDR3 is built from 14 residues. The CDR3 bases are TGTGCCAGCAGCGTAGACAGGGATAGAAATGAGCAGTTCTTC. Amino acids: CASSVDRDRNEQFF.

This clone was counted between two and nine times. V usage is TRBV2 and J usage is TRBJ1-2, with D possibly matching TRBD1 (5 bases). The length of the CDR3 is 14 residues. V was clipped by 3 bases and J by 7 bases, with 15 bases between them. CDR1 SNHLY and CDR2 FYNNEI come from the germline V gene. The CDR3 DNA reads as TGTGCCAGCAGTGAGGAATCGGGGGGAGGTGGCTACACCTTC. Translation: CASSEESGGGGYTF.

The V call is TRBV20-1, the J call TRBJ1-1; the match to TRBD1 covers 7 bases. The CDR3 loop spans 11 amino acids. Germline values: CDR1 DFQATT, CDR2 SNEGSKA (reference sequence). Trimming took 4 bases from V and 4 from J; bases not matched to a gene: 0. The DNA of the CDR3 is TGCAGTGCTAACAGGGGCACTGAAGCTTTCTTT. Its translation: CSANRGTEAFF.

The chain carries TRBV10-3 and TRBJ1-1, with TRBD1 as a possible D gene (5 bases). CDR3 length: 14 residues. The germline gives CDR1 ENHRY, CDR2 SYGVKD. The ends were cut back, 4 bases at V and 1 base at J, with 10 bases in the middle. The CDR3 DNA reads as TGTGCCATCAGTGTAAAGGGGCAGAACACTGAAGCTTTCTTT. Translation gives CAISVKGQNTEAFF.

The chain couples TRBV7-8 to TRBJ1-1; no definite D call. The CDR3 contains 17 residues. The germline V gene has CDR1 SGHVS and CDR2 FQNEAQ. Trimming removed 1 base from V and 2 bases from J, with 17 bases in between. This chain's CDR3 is CASSLVLGGFTNTEAFF. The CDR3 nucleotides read TGTGCCAGCAGCTTAGTTCTCGGCGGTTTTACAAACACTGAAGCTTTCTTT.

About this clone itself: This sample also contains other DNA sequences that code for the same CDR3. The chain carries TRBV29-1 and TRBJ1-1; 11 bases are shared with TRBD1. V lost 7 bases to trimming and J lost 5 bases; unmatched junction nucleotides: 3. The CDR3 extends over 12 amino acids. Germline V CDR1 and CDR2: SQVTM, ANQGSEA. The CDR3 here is CSGGTGGTEAFF. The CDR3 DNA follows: TGCAGCGGCGGGACAGGGGGTACTGAAGCTTTCTTT. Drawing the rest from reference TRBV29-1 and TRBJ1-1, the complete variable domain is SAVISQKPSRDICQRGTSLTIQCQVDSQVTMMFWYRQQPGQSLTLIATANQGSEATYESGFVIDKFPISRPNLTFSTLTVSNMSPEDSSIYLCSGGTGGTEAFFGQGTRLTVV.

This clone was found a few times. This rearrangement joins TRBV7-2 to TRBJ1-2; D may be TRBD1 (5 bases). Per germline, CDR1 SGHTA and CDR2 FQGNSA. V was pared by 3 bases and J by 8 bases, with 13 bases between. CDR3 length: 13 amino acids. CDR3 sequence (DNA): TGTGCCAGCAGCTTCCGACAGTCGCTCGGCTACACCTTC. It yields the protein CASSFRQSLGYTF. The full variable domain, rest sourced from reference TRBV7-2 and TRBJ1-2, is GAGVSQSPSNKVTEKGKDVELRCDPISGHTALYWYRQSLGQGLEFLIYFQGNSAPDKSGLPSDRFSAERTGGSVSTLTIQRTQQEDSAVYLCASSFRQSLGYTFGSGTRLTVV.

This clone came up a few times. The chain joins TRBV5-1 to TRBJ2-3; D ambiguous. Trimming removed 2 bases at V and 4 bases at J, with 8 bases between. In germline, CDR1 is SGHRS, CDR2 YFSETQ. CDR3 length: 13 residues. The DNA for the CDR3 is TGCGCCAGCAGCTTCAGTACCGCAGATACGCAGTATTTT. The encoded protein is CASSFSTADTQYF.

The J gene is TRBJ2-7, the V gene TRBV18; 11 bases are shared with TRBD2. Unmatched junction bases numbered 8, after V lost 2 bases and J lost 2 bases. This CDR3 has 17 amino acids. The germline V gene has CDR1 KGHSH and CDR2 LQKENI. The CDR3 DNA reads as TGTGCCAGCTCACCAGTCCTAGCGGGGGGTACGACCTACGAGCAGTACTTC. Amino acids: CASSPVLAGGTTYEQYF.

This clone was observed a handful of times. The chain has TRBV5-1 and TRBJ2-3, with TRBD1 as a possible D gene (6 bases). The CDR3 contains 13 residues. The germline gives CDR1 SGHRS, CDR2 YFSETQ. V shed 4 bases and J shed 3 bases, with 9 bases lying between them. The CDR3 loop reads CASSEDRTDTQYF. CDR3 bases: TGCGCCAGCAGCGAGGACAGAACAGATACGCAGTATTTT.

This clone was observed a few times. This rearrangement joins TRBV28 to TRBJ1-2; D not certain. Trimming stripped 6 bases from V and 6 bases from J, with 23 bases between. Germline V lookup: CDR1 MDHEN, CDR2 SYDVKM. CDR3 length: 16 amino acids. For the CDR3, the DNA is TGTGCCAGCAGCCCAACTTTGACGGTGGCCCAGGATGGCTACACCTTC. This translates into CASSPTLTVAQDGYTF.

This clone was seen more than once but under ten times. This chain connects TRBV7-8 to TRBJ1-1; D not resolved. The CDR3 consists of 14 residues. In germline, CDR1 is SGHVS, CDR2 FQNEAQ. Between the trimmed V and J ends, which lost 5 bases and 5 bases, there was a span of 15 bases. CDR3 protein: CASSVVLENTEAFF. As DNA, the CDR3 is TGTGCCAGCAGCGTAGTTCTAGAAAATACTGAAGCTTTCTTT.

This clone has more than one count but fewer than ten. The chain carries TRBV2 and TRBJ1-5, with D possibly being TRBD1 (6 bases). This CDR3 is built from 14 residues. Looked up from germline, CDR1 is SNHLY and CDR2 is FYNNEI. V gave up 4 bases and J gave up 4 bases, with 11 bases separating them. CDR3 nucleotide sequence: TGTGCCAGCAGTGTTGGGACATTTAATCAGCCCCAGCATTTT. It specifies CASSVGTFNQPQHF.

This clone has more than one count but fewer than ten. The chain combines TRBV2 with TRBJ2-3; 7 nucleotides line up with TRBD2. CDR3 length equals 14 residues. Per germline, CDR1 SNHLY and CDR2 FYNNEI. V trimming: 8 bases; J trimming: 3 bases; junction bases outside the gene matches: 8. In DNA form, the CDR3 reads TGTGCCAGCGGGCCAAGACTAGCTACAGATACGCAGTATTTT. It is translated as CASGPRLATDTQYF.

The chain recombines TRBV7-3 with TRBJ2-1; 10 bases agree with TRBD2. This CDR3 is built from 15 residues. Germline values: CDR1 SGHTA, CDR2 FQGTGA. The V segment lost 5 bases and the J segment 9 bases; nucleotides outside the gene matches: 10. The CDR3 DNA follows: TGTGCCAGCAGCGGAAGCGGGGGGGCTTTTAGTGAGCAGTTCTTC. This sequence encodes CASSGSGGAFSEQFF.

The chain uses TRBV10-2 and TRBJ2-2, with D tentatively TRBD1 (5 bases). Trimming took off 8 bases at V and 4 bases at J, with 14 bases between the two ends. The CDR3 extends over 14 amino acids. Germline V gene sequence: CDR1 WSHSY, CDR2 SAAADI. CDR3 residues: CASRRGHPTGELFF. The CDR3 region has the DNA TGCGCCAGCCGTCGTGGACACCCCACCGGGGAGCTGTTTTTT.